This T cell receptor beta chain originates from a study of CD8 T cells in ankylosing spondylitis. TCRdb re-called the 5' RACE reads with MiXCR, one entry per CDR3 protein. The repertoire holds 300,000 to 350,000 distinct CDR3 sequences, with more than 20% as singletons. CDR3 length: 13 residues. Trimming removed 6 bases at V and 5 bases at J, with 8 bases between. Germline CDR1 reads MNHEY; CDR2 reads SVGEGT. Sample: blood, either unsorted or a sorted T cell fraction (not recorded which). The receptor's source is a female donor with ankylosing spondylitis or in good health (not recorded which). This rearrangement joins TRBV6-2 or TRBV6-3 to TRBJ1-6; no clear D. The CDR3 DNA sequence: TGTGCCAGCAGCAGACCGGATAATTCACCCCTCCACTTT. It yields the protein CASSRPDNSPLHF.